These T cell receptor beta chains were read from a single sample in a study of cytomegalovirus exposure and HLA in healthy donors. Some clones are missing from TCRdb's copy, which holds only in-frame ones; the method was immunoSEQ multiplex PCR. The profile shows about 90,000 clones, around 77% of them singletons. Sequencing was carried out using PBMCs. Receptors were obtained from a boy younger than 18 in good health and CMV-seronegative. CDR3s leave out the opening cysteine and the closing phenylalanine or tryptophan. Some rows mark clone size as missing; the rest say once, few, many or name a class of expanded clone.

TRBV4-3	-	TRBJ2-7	ASSQGTGLRDEQY
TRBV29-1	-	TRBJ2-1	SVEEGSSYNEQF
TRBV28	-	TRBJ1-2	ASSLDLHGYT
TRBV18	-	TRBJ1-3	ASSPPLSSGNTIY
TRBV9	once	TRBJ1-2	ASSPGGPGGYYGYT
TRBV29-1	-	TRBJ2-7	SVGDRGPYEQY
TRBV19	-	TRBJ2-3	ASRTLAGASDTQY
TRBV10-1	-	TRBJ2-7	ASSAVQGSVYEQY
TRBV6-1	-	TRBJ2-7	ASSLWEAGSYEQY
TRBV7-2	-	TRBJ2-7	ASSLGLAFYEQY
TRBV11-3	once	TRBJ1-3	ASSLLFGNTIY
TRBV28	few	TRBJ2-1	ASSLNLVQGTYNEQF
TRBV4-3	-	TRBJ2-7	ASSQERSGQGYEQY
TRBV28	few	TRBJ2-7	ASSSLTGGPTYEQY
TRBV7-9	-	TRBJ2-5	ASSFGTGGLRETQY
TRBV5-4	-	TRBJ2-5	ASSLGLQETQY
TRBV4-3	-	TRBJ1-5	ASSPTRGQPQH
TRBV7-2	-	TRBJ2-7	ASSLQSGGVYEQY
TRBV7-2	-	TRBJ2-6	ASSYRGRDTSGANVLT
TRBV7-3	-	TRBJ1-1	ASSLPCQSATEAF
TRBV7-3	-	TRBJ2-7	ASSDGGDEQY
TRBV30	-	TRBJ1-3	AWSPGGNTIY
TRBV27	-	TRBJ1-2	ASSLAGAMGYT
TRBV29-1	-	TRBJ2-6	SVGGVSSGANVLT
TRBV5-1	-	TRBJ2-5	ASSSDLVVETQY